These 27 T cell receptor beta chains originate from one sample sequenced in a study of human T cells and chemical hapten exposure. Regarding time point: patch test 3, about 24 weeks after DPC sensitization. Treatment of the sample: therapeutic diphenylcyclopropenone sensitization with weekly scalp DPC. TCRdb passed the RACE reads through MiXCR, listing each CDR3 protein once. The data hold about 84,000 distinct CDR3 sequences, with 10% to 11% observed a single time. Sequenced material: whole blood, taken in connection with sensitization to the hapten diphenylcyclopropenone (DPC). The source is a woman aged 45-59 years with alopecia areata. Some clones in this sample may be carry-over from other donors' samples.

This clonotype was found many times. The V call is TRBV6-1, the J call TRBJ2-3; TRBD1 matches 12 bases. Germline CDR1 is MNHNS and CDR2 is SASEGT. The length of the CDR3 is 14 residues. V trimming: 7 bases; J trimming: 4 bases; junction bases outside the gene matches: 3. For the CDR3, the DNA is TGTGCCAGCACTGGGACAGGGGGCCCAGATACGCAGTATTTT. Its protein is CASTGTGGPDTQYF.

This clonotype was counted only a few times. The chain uses TRBV7-9 and TRBJ2-5, with 11 bases identical to TRBD2. CDR1 SEHNR and CDR2 FQNEAQ come from the germline V gene (reference sequence). The length of the CDR3 is 14 residues. V gave up 5 bases and J gave up 5 bases; unmatched junction bases: 4. CDR3 residues: CASSLSGRAETQYF. In DNA form, the CDR3 reads TGTGCCAGCAGCCTTAGCGGGAGGGCTGAGACCCAGTACTTC.

The chain links TRBV6-6 to TRBJ1-2; 10 bases align to TRBD1. Trimming at V came to 2 bases and at J to 8 bases, leaving 5 bases not matched to a gene. The CDR3 has 14 amino acids. Germline-derived CDR1 and CDR2 are MNHNY and SVGAGI (reference sequence). CDR3 amino acids: CASSYDRGPIGYTF. For the CDR3, the DNA is TGTGCCAGCAGTTACGACAGGGGGCCGATCGGCTACACCTTC.

This clonotype has a count of ten or more. The V call is TRBV28, the J call TRBJ2-1; D ambiguous. V shed 6 bases and J shed 7 bases, with 4 bases lying between them. The CDR3 spans 10 residues. Per the germline V gene, CDR1 is MDHEN and CDR2 is SYDVKM. DNA for the CDR3: TGTGCCAGCAGCTCGAATGAGCAGTTCTTC. Its translation: CASSSNEQFF. The complete variable domain, with remaining parts taken from reference TRBV28 and TRBJ2-1, reads DVKVTQSSRYLVKRTGEKVFLECVQDMDHENMFWYRQDPGLGLRLIYFSYDVKMKEKGDIPEGYSVSREKKERFSLILESASTNQTSMYLCASSSNEQFFGPGTRLTVL.

This rearrangement joins TRBV28 to TRBJ2-2, with 8 bases fitting TRBD1. Germline CDR1 and CDR2: MDHEN and SYDVKM. This CDR3 is 16 amino acids long. V lost 5 bases and J lost 6; bases outside the gene matches: 11. CDR3 loop: CASSHSGTGGAGELFF. CDR3 nucleotides: TGTGCCAGCAGTCATTCCGGGACAGGTGGGGCCGGGGAGCTGTTTTTT.

This clonotype has a count of ten or more. This sequence joins TRBV5-1 and TRBJ2-2; tentatively, D is TRBD1 (5 bases). The CDR3 covers 14 residues. Germline V CDR1 and CDR2: SGHRS, YFSETQ. With 0 bases removed from V and 5 bases from J, the gap between germline ends came to 8 bases. CDR3 sequence (DNA): TGCGCCAGCAGCTTGGCCGCAGGGACCGGGGAGCTGTTTTTT. Protein product: CASSLAAGTGELFF.

This clonotype was found once. A much larger clone is a single base away; this may be a read error. This chain connects TRBV6-2 or TRBV6-3 to TRBJ2-3; 10 nucleotides agree with TRBD2. Germline assignment: CDR1 MNHEY and CDR2 SVGEGT. This CDR3 is built from 17 residues. CDR3 sequence reads: CTSSYGLLAGAPDTQYF. CDR3 sequence (DNA): TGTACCAGCAGTTACGGGCTTCTAGCGGGAGCCCCAGATACGCAGTATTTT.

This rearrangement joins TRBV6-5 to TRBJ2-2, with 8 bases identical to TRBD1. CDR3 size: 15 residues. From germline, CDR1 is MNHEY and CDR2 SVGAGI. With V trimmed by 7 bases and J by 4 bases, 8 bases remained unmatched. The CDR3 DNA reads as TGTGCCAGCAAAGGACAGGGATCAATCACCGGGGAGCTGTTTTTT. Its translation is CASKGQGSITGELFF.

The chain has TRBV11-2 and TRBJ2-2; D possibly uses TRBD1 or TRBD2 (5 bases each). Germline CDR1 is SGHAT and CDR2 is FQNNGV. The CDR3 is made up of 15 amino acids. Trimming stripped 4 bases from V and 4 bases from J, with 13 bases between. The CDR3: CASSSSGTVTGELFF. The CDR3 region has the DNA TGTGCCAGCAGCTCCTCCGGGACGGTCACCGGGGAGCTGTTTTTT.

This clonotype has a handful of counts. This sequence joins TRBV6-1 and TRBJ1-2; D call uncertain. Germline V CDR1 and CDR2: MNHNS, SASEGT. With 0 bases removed from V and 2 bases from J, the gap between germline ends came to 7 bases. The CDR3 extends over 14 amino acids. The CDR3 spells CASSEAGPNYGYTF. The CDR3 coding sequence is TGTGCCAGCAGTGAAGCCGGGCCCAACTATGGCTACACCTTC.

V gene TRBV19 combines with J gene TRBJ2-7; 10 bases are shared with TRBD1. V was pared by 3 bases and J by 6 bases, with 11 bases of the junction left unmatched. Germline CDR1 and CDR2: LNHDA and SQIVND (reference sequence). There are 16 residues in the CDR3. Written as DNA, the CDR3 is TGTGCCAGTAGTATTCCGGGACAGGGGACGATTGGCGAGCAGTACTTC. It encodes CASSIPGQGTIGEQYF.

The chain couples TRBV6-2 or TRBV6-3 to TRBJ1-1; D is perhaps TRBD1 (6 bases). The CDR3 has 13 residues. CDR1 MNHEY and CDR2 SVGEGT come from the germline V gene. V gave up 2 bases and J gave up 6 bases, with 10 bases separating them. In DNA, the CDR3 is TGTGCCAGCAGTTACCCACAGGGAGCTGAAGCTTTCTTT. Translation: CASSYPQGAEAFF.

The CDR3 DNA reads as TGTGCCAGCATTGGGACAGGATACACCGGGGAGCTGTTTTTT. It specifies CASIGTGYTGELFF. The chain employs TRBV3-1 and TRBJ2-2, with TRBD1 matching 8 bases. The CDR3 is made up of 14 amino acids. J gave up 3 bases and V 7 bases, and 4 bases lay outside the gene matches. Germline V lookup: CDR1 LGHDT, CDR2 YNNKEL (reference sequence).

Many counts were recorded for this clonotype. The CDR3 region has the DNA TGTGCCAGTAGTTTGCCGGGACTATCCTCCAAAAACATTCAGTACTTC. It encodes CASSLPGLSSKNIQYF. This chain links TRBV19 with TRBJ2-4; 7 nucleotides line up with TRBD2. V was pared by 5 bases and J by 2 bases, with 9 bases of the junction left unmatched. Germline V gene sequence: CDR1 LNHDA, CDR2 SQIVND (reference sequence). The CDR3 runs 16 residues.

Ten or more counts support this clonotype. This chain links TRBV9 with TRBJ2-3, with 9 bases lining up with TRBD2. The CDR3 is 16 amino acids. V was pared by 0 bases and J by 3 bases, with 5 bases of the junction left unmatched. CDR1 is SGDLS, CDR2 YYNGEE, per germline. The CDR3 here is CASSVAKAGGTDTQYF. CDR3 sequence (DNA): TGTGCCAGCAGCGTAGCAAAAGCGGGAGGAACAGATACGCAGTATTTT.

This clonotype was seen many times. V and J are TRBV19 and TRBJ2-7; 9 bases map to TRBD2. Germline V CDR1 and CDR2: LNHDA, SQIVND (reference sequence). J was trimmed by 7 bases and V by 8 bases; bases with no gene match: 9. This CDR3 is built from 13 residues. In nucleotides, the CDR3 is TGTGCCAGTCGTAGCGGGAGTAAAGGGGAGCAGTACTTC. This gives the protein CASRSGSKGEQYF.

This sequence joins TRBV2 and TRBJ1-4; TRBD1 matches at 8 bases. The CDR3 has 14 residues. V lost 7 bases to trimming and J lost 3 bases; unmatched junction nucleotides: 4. CDR1 and CDR2 from the germline V gene are SNHLY and FYNNEI. CDR3 DNA: TGTGCCAGCATCCAGGGGGCGGCTAATGAAAAACTGTTTTTT. It specifies CASIQGAANEKLFF.

This clonotype turned up a few times. This sequence joins TRBV7-2 and TRBJ2-3, with D perhaps TRBD2 (6 bases). CDR3 length: 13 residues. Trimming removed 1 base at V and 5 bases at J, with 7 bases between. CDR1 and CDR2 (germline): SGHTA, FQGNSA. CDR3 in DNA: TGTGCCAGCAGCTTAGTCGGGGGAGATACGCAGTATTTT. Protein product: CASSLVGGDTQYF.

As for this clonotype: A clone one base away is much larger, so this may be a read error. The chain links TRBV4-1 to TRBJ1-2, with a weak D call TRBD1 (5 bases). CDR1 and CDR2 from the germline V gene are MGHRA and YSYEKL. CDR3 length: 15 amino acids. Deletions cut 5 bases from V and 7 bases from J, with 20 bases between. CDR3: CASSSDPGGGCGYTF. The DNA of the CDR3 is TGCGCCAGCAGCTCGGACCCCGGCGGGGGGTGTGGCTACACCTTC.

CDR3 coding DNA: TGTGCCAGCAGTCCCCTCCCGGGGGCTGACAATACGCAGTATTTT. Protein: CASSPLPGADNTQYF. The genes are TRBV27 and TRBJ2-3; D could derive from TRBD1 or TRBD2 (6 bases each). The germline V gene has CDR1 MNHEY and CDR2 SMNVEV (reference sequence). The germline V and J ends were trimmed by 5 bases and 7 bases, with 19 bases remaining between them. The CDR3 is 15 amino acids.

A few counts support this clonotype. The chain links TRBV6-5 to TRBJ2-1; 9 nucleotides agree with TRBD1. This CDR3 comprises 16 residues. After removal of 5 bases from V and 3 bases from J, the junction contained 8 bases not matched to a gene. CDR1 is MNHEY and CDR2 is SVGAGI in the germline V gene. CDR3 coding DNA: TGTGCCAGCAGTCGAACAACAGGGGGCGGCTACAATGAGCAGTTCTTC. As protein: CASSRTTGGGYNEQFF.

Many counts were recorded for this clonotype. V and J are TRBV5-1 and TRBJ1-2; D unclear. Germline lookup yields CDR1 SGHRS and CDR2 YFSETQ. The CDR3 contains 14 residues. Trimming shortened V by 0 bases and J by 2 bases, and 8 bases separated the two germline ends. The CDR3 DNA is TGCGCCAGCAGCTTGGTTCCGGAGAACTATGGCTACACCTTC. This translates into CASSLVPENYGYTF.

This chain joins TRBV12-3 or TRBV12-4 and TRBJ1-5, with TRBD1 matching over 9 bases. V lost 5 bases and J lost 1; bases outside the gene matches: 6. The CDR3 length is 16 residues. The CDR3 region is CASSPGQGTSNQPQHF. The CDR3 DNA follows: TGTGCCAGCAGTCCCGGACAGGGGACGAGCAATCAGCCCCAGCATTTT.

The table lists this clonotype with a few counts. The chain links TRBV10-3 to TRBJ2-1; D gene ambiguous. Germline lookup yields CDR1 ENHRY and CDR2 SYGVKD. This CDR3 region has 11 residues. The V and J ends lost 6 bases and 5 bases respectively, with 5 bases between them. CDR3 DNA: TGTGCCATCAGCCTAAACAATGAGCAGTTCTTC. Its protein product is CAISLNNEQFF.

This clonotype was seen repeatedly, ten times or more. The CDR3 loop is CSVTGTGDAAFYEQYF. The CDR3 DNA reads TGCAGCGTTACCGGGACAGGGGACGCCGCTTTTTACGAGCAGTACTTC. The J gene is TRBJ2-7, the V gene TRBV29-1, with TRBD1 matching over 10 bases. After removal of 5 bases from V and 4 bases from J, the junction contained 14 bases not matched to a gene. The V gene's germline CDR1 is SQVTM and CDR2 ANQGSEA. CDR3 length equals 16 residues.

This clonotype occurred many times. The gene calls are TRBV27 and TRBJ1-5, with 7 bases aligning to TRBD1. Germline V gene sequence: CDR1 MNHEY, CDR2 SMNVEV (reference sequence). V was pared by 3 bases and J by 5 bases, with 4 bases of the junction left unmatched. The CDR3 runs to 14 residues. The CDR3 loop is CASSLGRGYQPQHF. CDR3 coding DNA: TGTGCCAGCAGTTTGGGCAGGGGGTATCAGCCCCAGCATTTT.

This clonotype was found a few times. This chain uses TRBV20-1 with TRBJ2-1; 8 nucleotides agree with TRBD2. From germline, CDR1 is DFQATT and CDR2 SNEGSKA (reference sequence). J was trimmed by 0 bases and V by 6 bases; bases with no gene match: 7. This CDR3 comprises 15 residues. In nucleotides, the CDR3 is TGCAGTGCCCTTCTGGGGACTAGCTCCTACAATGAGCAGTTCTTC. It specifies CSALLGTSSYNEQFF.